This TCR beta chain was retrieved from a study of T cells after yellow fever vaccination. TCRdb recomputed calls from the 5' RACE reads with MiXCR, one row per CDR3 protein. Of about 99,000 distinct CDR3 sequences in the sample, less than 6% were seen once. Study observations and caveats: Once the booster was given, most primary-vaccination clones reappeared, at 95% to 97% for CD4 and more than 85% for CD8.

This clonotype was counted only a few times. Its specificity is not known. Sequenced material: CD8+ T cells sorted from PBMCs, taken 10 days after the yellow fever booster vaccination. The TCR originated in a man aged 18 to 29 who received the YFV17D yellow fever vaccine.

The DNA of the CDR3 is TGTGCCAGCAGTTACTTGGGACAGGGGACCTACGAGCAGTACTTC. It yields the protein CASSYLGQGTYEQYF. This sequence joins TRBV6-5 and TRBJ2-7, with 10 bases that match TRBD1. This CDR3 is built from 15 residues. From germline, CDR1 is MNHEY and CDR2 SVGAGI. After removal of 1 base from V and 2 bases from J, the junction contained 2 bases not matched to a gene.